The 26 T cell receptor beta chains below all came from one sample that was sequenced in a study of Graves' ophthalmopathy and Graves' hyperthyroidism. Amplification targeted the TCR beta CDR3 regions, with RNA transcripts as the source material. HTBI-primed RT-PCR formed the first round, and a multiplex PCR formed the second. TCRdb reprocessed the multiplex PCR reads with MiXCR, giving one entry per CDR3 protein. The sample lists approximately 460,000 distinct CDR3 sequences, around 14% seen once, with approximately 9.8% in the top ten. Specimen: blood. These receptors all stem from a woman aged 30 to 39 with Graves' ophthalmopathy.

This clonotype was seen many times. The chain joins TRBV19 to TRBJ1-5, with D unresolved. Germline V gives CDR1 LNHDA, CDR2 SQIVND (reference sequence). This CDR3 has 12 residues. V was cut by 4 bases and J by 4 bases, with 5 bases left in between. In nucleotides, the CDR3 is TGTGCCAGTAGTACCCTAAATCAGCCCCAGCATTTT. Residues: CASSTLNQPQHF. Based on the CDR3 plus reference TRBV19 and TRBJ1-5, the full variable domain is DGGITQSPKYLFRKEGQNVTLSCEQNLNHDAMYWYRQDPGQGLRLIYYSQIVNDFQKGDIAEGYSVSREKKESFPLTVTSAQKNPTAFYLCASSTLNQPQHFGDGTRLSIL.

As for this clonotype: One junction end does not reproduce the germline sequence, and a read error may be involved. The rearrangement uses TRBV12-3 or TRBV12-4 and TRBJ2-7; perhaps D is TRBD1 or TRBD2 (5 bases each). The CDR3 has 14 residues. The chain's CDR3 is CAGSLEGQSYEQYF. The DNA of the CDR3 is TGTGCCGGCAGTTTAGAGGGGCAGAGCTACGAGCAGTACTTC.

The CDR3 nucleotides read TGTGCCAGCAGGCCTGACAGGGGGCAGGAGACCCAGTACTTC. Its translation: CASRPDRGQETQYF. V and J are TRBV6-1 and TRBJ2-5; the match to TRBD1 covers 10 bases. This CDR3 is 14 amino acids long. Germline V CDR1 and CDR2: MNHNS, SASEGT. The V segment lost 6 bases and the J segment 5 bases; nucleotides outside the gene matches: 6.

The table lists this clonotype with many counts. The rearrangement joins TRBV20-1 to TRBJ2-7; D ambiguous. CDR1 and CDR2 (germline): DFQATT, SNEGSKA (reference sequence). Deletions cut 3 bases from V and 1 base from J, with 7 bases between. This CDR3 has 12 residues. The CDR3 DNA sequence: TGCAGTGCTAGTCAGTGGTCCTACGAGCAGTACTTC. It encodes CSASQWSYEQYF.

The chain employs TRBV20-1 and TRBJ1-2, with TRBD1 matching over 7 bases. J gave up 2 bases and V 2 bases, and 5 bases lay outside the gene matches. CDR3 length: 14 residues. Per germline, CDR1 DFQATT and CDR2 SNEGSKA (reference sequence). CDR3 DNA: TGCAGTGCTAGATACAGGGGCCCCAACTATGGCTACACCTTC. It encodes CSARYRGPNYGYTF.

This clonotype was detected many times. V is TRBV6-5 and J is TRBJ1-1; no clear D gene. In germline, CDR1 is MNHEY, CDR2 SVGAGI. The CDR3 consists of 16 residues. Trimming took off 1 base at V and 6 bases at J, with 18 bases between the two ends. The CDR3 DNA is TGTGCCAGCAGTTACTTCGTTGAGGGCCCACTTTCTGAAGCTTTCTTT. As protein: CASSYFVEGPLSEAFF.

This clonotype occurred a few times. The CDR3: CASSATGQPNEKLFF. The DNA for the CDR3 is TGTGCCAGCTCAGCCACGGGACAGCCAAATGAAAAACTGTTTTTT. The V gene is TRBV18, the J gene TRBJ1-4; 7 bases map to TRBD1. The germline V gene has CDR1 KGHSH and CDR2 LQKENI. V was clipped by 5 bases and J by 5 bases; unmatched bases: 8. The CDR3 totals 15 residues.

Here the CDR3 reads CSAPRGGYTGELFF. CDR3 DNA sequence: TGCAGTGCCCCCAGAGGGGGGTACACCGGGGAGCTGTTTTTT. This chain uses TRBV20-1 with TRBJ2-2, with D perhaps assigned TRBD1 or TRBD2 (6 bases each). Trimming took 6 bases from V and 3 from J, leaving 14 bases between them. In germline, CDR1 is DFQATT, CDR2 SNEGSKA (reference sequence). The CDR3 is 14 residues long.

This clonotype was found many times. The rearrangement links TRBV14 to TRBJ2-7; D possibly uses TRBD1 or TRBD2 (5 bases each). Germline CDR1 reads SGHDN; CDR2 reads FVKESK. Trimming stripped 0 bases from V and 7 bases from J, with 16 bases between. The CDR3 sequence is 15 residues long. CDR3 residues: CASSQDPGTMGEQYF. DNA of the CDR3: TGTGCCAGCAGCCAAGATCCAGGGACGATGGGGGAGCAGTACTTC.

This clonotype was picked up many times. The rearrangement uses TRBV12-3 or TRBV12-4 and TRBJ1-1, with 9 positions matching TRBD1. This CDR3 is 17 amino acids long. V was clipped by 5 bases and J by 2 bases; unmatched bases: 12. The CDR3 DNA is TGTGCCAGCAGTCCTGACAGGGGGTTGGGTCTCAACACTGAAGCTTTCTTT. Its protein is CASSPDRGLGLNTEAFF.

This clonotype was counted at least ten times. CDR3 loop: CASSQVTQGALTEAFF. In DNA, the CDR3 is TGCGCCAGCAGCCAGGTGACACAGGGGGCGCTCACTGAAGCTTTCTTT. This chain connects TRBV4-1 to TRBJ1-1; 9 bases align to TRBD1. The CDR3 is 16 residues long. The V segment lost 3 bases and the J segment 4 bases; nucleotides outside the gene matches: 9. CDR1 is MGHRA and CDR2 is YSYEKL in the germline V gene.

As regards this clonotype: This may be a read error: a much more frequent sequence differs by one nucleotide. V and J are TRBV20-1 and TRBJ2-7; tentative D call: TRBD2 (5 bases). The CDR3 is made up of 15 amino acids. Germline V gives CDR1 DFQATT, CDR2 SNEGSKA (reference sequence). CDR3 nucleotide sequence: TGCAGTGCTTCCTCGCTTGGCGGGCCCTCCTTTGAGCTGTACTTC. Translating it yields CSASSLGGPSFELYF.

The rearrangement links TRBV12-3 or TRBV12-4 to TRBJ2-7; D remains unclear. This CDR3 comprises 16 residues. V was trimmed by 4 bases and J by 4 bases, leaving 20 bases between them. Here the CDR3 reads CASSSETPSDPYEQYF. Here the CDR3 DNA reads TGTGCCAGCAGTTCGGAAACCCCATCCGACCCTTACGAGCAGTACTTC.

This clonotype came up once. One base away lies a much larger clone, so this may be a sequencing read error. This chain uses TRBV5-1 with TRBJ2-7, with TRBD2 matching over 9 bases. Germline V gene data show CDR1 as SGHRS and CDR2 as YFSETQ. The length of the CDR3 is 15 residues. DNA for the CDR3: TGCGCCAGCAGCGCCAGCGGGAGGCCCCCCTACGAGCAGTGCTTC. Its translation is CASSASGRPPYEQCF.

This clonotype was observed at least ten times. This chain joins TRBV7-8 and TRBJ2-2; 8 bases are shared with TRBD1. This CDR3 has 15 amino acids. Germline V lookup: CDR1 SGHVS, CDR2 FQNEAQ. Trimming removed 5 bases from V and 7 bases from J; junction bases left unmatched: 9. CDR3 residues: CASSPFDRGVGELFF. In DNA form, the CDR3 reads TGTGCCAGCAGCCCTTTCGACAGGGGAGTCGGGGAGCTGTTTTTT.

This clonotype was detected many times. This chain connects TRBV20-1 to TRBJ2-2, with TRBD2 matching over 7 bases. Germline-derived CDR1 and CDR2 are DFQATT and SNEGSKA (reference sequence). The CDR3 contains 14 residues. Trimming removed 5 bases from V and 8 bases from J; junction bases left unmatched: 11. The CDR3 region is CSAVLVRGRGELFF. CDR3 coding DNA: TGCAGTGCTGTCCTTGTGCGGGGGAGAGGGGAGCTGTTTTTT.

In this sample, this clonotype turned up many times. CDR3 region: CASSPTAGEETQYF. The CDR3 DNA reads as TGTGCCAGCAGTCCGACAGCGGGGGAAGAGACCCAGTACTTC. This chain links TRBV27 with TRBJ2-5; 8 bases align to TRBD2. The V gene's germline CDR1 is MNHEY and CDR2 SMNVEV (reference sequence). This CDR3 contains 14 residues. The V segment lost 5 bases and the J segment 3 bases; nucleotides outside the gene matches: 5.

The J gene is TRBJ1-1, the V gene TRBV13, with D maybe TRBD1 (6 bases). V shed 7 bases and J shed 4 bases, with 19 bases lying between them. Germline V gives CDR1 PRHDT, CDR2 FYEKMQ (reference sequence). The CDR3 is 15 amino acids. This CDR3 reads CASIRQVGLGTEAFF. CDR3 DNA sequence: TGTGCCAGCATCCGACAGGTCGGCCTAGGCACTGAAGCTTTCTTT.

This clonotype was counted at least ten times. V gene TRBV24-1 combines with J gene TRBJ2-6, with D unclear. The CDR3 sequence is 17 residues long. V lost 5 bases to trimming and J lost 0 bases, with 13 bases between them. Germline V CDR1 and CDR2: KGHDR, SFDVKD. CDR3 protein: CATSGIPGRSGANVLTF. The CDR3 nucleotides are TGTGCCACCAGTGGGATACCGGGTCGCTCTGGGGCCAACGTCCTGACTTTC.

This clonotype was seen only a few times. This sequence may be a read error, since a much larger clone differs from it by one base. The chain uses TRBV28 and TRBJ2-7; 7 bases line up with TRBD1. Germline loops: CDR1 MDHEN, CDR2 SYDVKM. Unmatched junction bases numbered 5, after V lost 5 bases and J lost 4 bases. The CDR3 length is 13 residues. CDR3 DNA: TGTGCCAGCAGTGAAGCAGGGGGATACGAGCAGTACTTC. Translating it yields CASSEAGGYEQYF.

This clonotype was counted ten times or more. The chain has TRBV30 and TRBJ2-2; 10 bases agree with TRBD2. The CDR3 runs 14 residues. The V gene end was trimmed by 8 bases and the J gene end by 5 bases; junction bases not matched to a gene: 8. Germline CDR1 reads GTSNPN; CDR2 reads SVGIG (reference sequence). The CDR3 nucleotides read TGTGCCAGCCAGCGGGGGGGGCGAACCGGGGAGCTGTTTTTT. Its translation: CASQRGGRTGELFF.

Ten or more counts support this clonotype. The J gene is TRBJ1-5, the V gene TRBV20-1; a weak D match, TRBD1 (5 bases). V was trimmed by 6 bases and J by 0 bases, leaving 15 bases between them. The germline V gene encodes CDR1 DFQATT and CDR2 SNEGSKA (reference sequence). The CDR3 runs 15 residues. The CDR3 DNA is TGCAGTGCCACGCCTGGGGGGGGTAGCAATCAGCCCCAGCATTTT. Its translation is CSATPGGGSNQPQHF.

The chain is built from TRBV6-5 and TRBJ1-5; D not certain. V lost 0 bases and J lost 4, with 13 bases in between. CDR1 MNHEY and CDR2 SVGAGI come from the germline V gene. CDR3 length: 16 residues. CDR3 loop: CASSYSIGSGNQPQHF. In DNA form, the CDR3 reads TGTGCCAGCAGTTACTCGATAGGTTCGGGGAATCAGCCCCAGCATTTT.

J is TRBJ1-1 and V is TRBV15; D gene ambiguous. Germline loops: CDR1 LNHNV, CDR2 YYDKDF (reference sequence). The CDR3 is made up of 15 amino acids. Trimming shortened V by 6 bases and J by 6 bases, and 20 bases separated the two germline ends. The CDR3 spells CATSTIVPSGSEAFF. Written as DNA, the CDR3 is TGTGCCACCAGTACCATCGTGCCAAGTGGGTCTGAAGCTTTCTTT.

The genes are TRBV20-1 and TRBJ2-5, with a weak D call TRBD2 (6 bases). This CDR3 spans 16 amino acids. The germline V gene encodes CDR1 DFQATT and CDR2 SNEGSKA (reference sequence). The germline V and J ends were trimmed by 0 bases and 7 bases, with 21 bases remaining between them. The chain's CDR3 is CSARDSRIGDSGTQYF. CDR3 nucleotides: TGCAGTGCTAGAGATTCTCGGATTGGGGACTCGGGGACCCAGTACTTC.

V is TRBV7-9 and J is TRBJ1-2, with 7 bases fitting TRBD1. V was clipped by 1 base and J by 8 bases; unmatched bases: 7. The CDR3 covers 14 residues. Germline V gene sequence: CDR1 SEHNR, CDR2 FQNEAQ (reference sequence). CDR3 sequence reads: CASSLDGGTVGYTF. CDR3 in DNA: TGTGCCAGCAGCTTAGACGGGGGGACAGTCGGCTACACCTTC.